One sample yielded the 23 T cell receptor beta chains listed below, sequenced in a study of T cell changes during pregnancy in multiple sclerosis. Some clones are missing from TCRdb's copy, which holds only in-frame ones; the method was immunoSEQ multiplex PCR. This sample has 45,000 to 55,000 clones, with 85% to 95% found just once. The specimen was peripheral blood, collected after pregnancy. Source of these receptors: a female donor with multiple sclerosis, enrolled in a pregnancy study.

The chain links TRBV7-9 to TRBJ1-2; 10 nucleotides agree with TRBD1. J was trimmed by 3 bases and V by 3 bases; bases with no gene match: 4. The CDR3 loop spans 15 amino acids. Germline CDR1 is SEHNR and CDR2 is FQNEAQ (reference sequence). This CDR3 reads CASSLGQGFDYGYTF. The CDR3 bases are TGTGCCAGCAGCTTGGGACAGGGGTTTGACTATGGCTACACCTTC. The variable domain in full, completed from reference TRBV7-9 and TRBJ1-2, reads DTGVSQNPRHKITKRGQNVTFRCDPISEHNRLYWYRQTLGQGPEFLTYFQNEAQLEKSRLLSDRFSAERPKGSFSTLEIQRTEQGDSAMYLCASSLGQGFDYGYTFGSGTRLTVV.

The chain has TRBV11-3 and TRBJ1-1, with D possibly matching TRBD1 (6 bases). V shed 6 bases and J shed 5 bases, with 13 bases lying between them. The CDR3 has 13 amino acids. CDR1 and CDR2 from the germline V gene are SGHNT and YENEEA. CDR3 loop: CASRARGETEAFF. DNA of the CDR3: TGTGCCAGCAGGGCCAGGGGAGAAACTGAAGCTTTCTTT.

This CDR3 reads CASSQGRARGYGYTF. The CDR3 region has the DNA TGCGCCAGCAGTCAAGGAAGGGCCCGGGGCTATGGCTACACCTTC. The chain combines TRBV23-1 with TRBJ1-2; no reliable D call. TRBV23-1 is treated as an ORF (open reading frame) with a function not yet certain. The CDR3 runs 15 residues. Between the trimmed V and J ends, which lost 2 bases and 4 bases, there was a span of 14 bases.

The rearrangement uses TRBV18 and TRBJ1-1, with D uncertain. Germline values: CDR1 KGHSH, CDR2 LQKENI. This CDR3 has 15 residues. V lost 1 base and J 3 bases, leaving 12 bases between the germline ends. In DNA, the CDR3 is TGTGCCAGCTCACCACTTTTCCAGGATCACACTGAAGCTTTCTTT. This gives the protein CASSPLFQDHTEAFF.

This sequence joins TRBV7-9 and TRBJ2-3, with 8 nucleotides matching TRBD1. Trimming removed 5 bases from V and 2 bases from J; junction bases left unmatched: 9. Germline assignment: CDR1 SEHNR and CDR2 FQNEAQ (reference sequence). The CDR3 spans 16 residues. The CDR3 sequence: CASSRLTGEPTDTQYF. The CDR3 nucleotides read TGTGCCAGCAGCCGCCTGACAGGGGAACCCACAGATACGCAGTATTTT.

This clone has a single count. CDR3 residues: CATSRQTGVSGNTIYF. The DNA for the CDR3 is TGTGCCACCAGCAGGCAAACAGGGGTCTCCGGAAACACCATATATTTT. The chain recombines TRBV15 with TRBJ1-3; 7 nucleotides agree with TRBD1. Germline-derived CDR1 and CDR2 are LNHNV and YYDKDF (reference sequence). The V segment lost 3 bases and the J segment 4 bases; nucleotides outside the gene matches: 9. The CDR3 runs 16 residues.

The chain has TRBV30 and TRBJ1-2; D might be TRBD1 (6 bases). The germline V gene has CDR1 GTSNPN and CDR2 SVGIG (reference sequence). CDR3 length: 13 residues. V was pared by 0 bases and J by 13 bases, with 18 bases between. In DNA, the CDR3 is TGTGCCTGGAGTGTCACAGGGAGGGAGGAGAGCACCTTC. Protein product: CAWSVTGREESTF.

The chain recombines TRBV7-3 with TRBJ1-3; TRBD1 agrees at 9 bases. The V and J ends lost 1 base and 1 base, in that order; junction bases with no gene match: 2. CDR3 length equals 16 residues. Germline CDR1 reads SGHTA; CDR2 reads FQGTGA. CDR3 in DNA: TGTGCCAGCAGCTTAAGGGGACAGGGTTCTGGAAACACCATATATTTT. Its translation: CASSLRGQGSGNTIYF.

The chain combines TRBV5-8 with TRBJ2-7; TRBD1 aligns across 9 bases. This CDR3 contains 13 residues. Germline loops: CDR1 SGHTS, CDR2 YDEGEE. The junction had 6 bases not matched to a gene; V was cut back by 4 bases and J by 7 bases. CDR3 sequence (DNA): TGTGCCAGCAGCCACAGGGGGCGGTGGGAGCAGTACTTC. It is translated as CASSHRGRWEQYF. The whole variable domain, remainder taken from reference TRBV5-8 and TRBJ2-7, is EAGVTQSPTHLIKTRGQQATLRCSPISGHTSVYWYQQALGLGLQFLLWYDEGEERNRGNFPPRFSGRQFPNYSSELNVNALELEDSALYLCASSHRGRWEQYFGPGTRLTVT.

The genes are TRBV9 and TRBJ1-4, with D perhaps matching TRBD1 (5 bases). V dropped 0 bases and J dropped 8 bases, with 14 bases sitting between them. This CDR3 region has 15 residues. The V gene's germline CDR1 is SGDLS and CDR2 YYNGEE. The CDR3 reads CASSVDGREGEKLFF. CDR3 coding DNA: TGTGCCAGCAGCGTAGATGGCAGGGAAGGAGAAAAACTGTTTTTT.

This sequence joins TRBV7-3 and TRBJ2-3, with 11 bases lining up with TRBD2. The CDR3 is 15 residues long. From germline, CDR1 is SGHTA and CDR2 FQGTGA. J lost 6 bases, V lost 4 bases, and 6 bases had no gene match. The CDR3, as DNA: TGTGCCAGCAGCTCACTAGCGGGGGAGTCGGATACGCAGTATTTT. Protein: CASSSLAGESDTQYF. Full variable domain (outside the CDR3, taken from reference TRBV7-3 and TRBJ2-3): GAGVSQTPSNKVTEKGKYVELRCDPISGHTALYWYRQSLGQGPEFLIYFQGTGAADDSGLPNDRFFAVRPEGSVSTLKIQRTERGDSAVYLCASSSLAGESDTQYFGPGTRLTVL.

The genes are TRBV27 and TRBJ2-2; D is perhaps TRBD1 (6 bases). The length of the CDR3 is 15 residues. V shed 5 bases and J shed 0 bases, with 10 bases lying between them. Germline CDR1 reads MNHEY; CDR2 reads SMNVEV (reference sequence). CDR3 sequence: CASSTRGSNTGELFF. CDR3 in DNA: TGTGCCAGCAGTACGAGGGGGTCGAACACCGGGGAGCTGTTTTTT.

The rearrangement joins TRBV6-1 to TRBJ2-1; 11 bases match TRBD2. Germline V gene data show CDR1 as MNHNS and CDR2 as SASEGT. The length of the CDR3 is 15 residues. With 5 bases clipped from V and 4 bases from J, the junction kept 4 bases outside the gene matches. CDR3 bases: TGTGCCAGCAGTAGAACTAGCGGGGGTTACAATGAGCAGTTCTTC. Its protein is CASSRTSGGYNEQFF.

The chain recombines TRBV18 with TRBJ2-7, with TRBD1 matching over 10 bases. Losses at the gene ends were 6 bases for V and 2 bases for J; bases not matched to a gene: 4. Looked up from germline, CDR1 is KGHSH and CDR2 is LQKENI. CDR3 length: 14 residues. Written as DNA, the CDR3 is TGTGCCAGCTCCTACGGACAGGGGGCCTACGAGCAGTACTTC. Its protein is CASSYGQGAYEQYF.

The chain has TRBV6-4 and TRBJ2-3; a possible D gene is TRBD2 (6 bases). Germline lookup yields CDR1 MRHNA and CDR2 SNTAGT. The length of the CDR3 is 17 residues. V dropped 3 bases and J dropped 1 base, with 17 bases sitting between them. CDR3 region: CASSEAPLALRTDTQYF. The CDR3 bases are TGTGCCAGCAGTGAAGCCCCACTAGCCTTACGCACAGATACGCAGTATTTT.

This chain uses TRBV12-5 with TRBJ2-1, with TRBD1 matching 8 bases. This CDR3 is built from 14 residues. V shed 7 bases and J 2 bases; nucleotides not matched to a gene: 4. CDR1 and CDR2 (germline): LGHNT, FRNRAP. The CDR3 spells CASVPGQAYNEQFF. As DNA, the CDR3 is TGTGCTAGTGTTCCGGGACAGGCCTACAATGAGCAGTTCTTC.

This chain uses TRBV15 with TRBJ2-5; D uncertain. The germline V gene encodes CDR1 LNHNV and CDR2 YYDKDF (reference sequence). The CDR3 contains 11 residues. The V end was cut by 8 bases, the J end by 5 bases, with 9 bases between. CDR3 residues: CATLNWETQYF. Written as DNA, the CDR3 is TGTGCCACCCTTAACTGGGAGACCCAGTACTTC.

The chain joins TRBV30 to TRBJ1-1, with TRBD1 as a possible D gene (6 bases). Trimming pared 2 bases from V and 13 bases from J, leaving 11 bases between. CDR3 length: 10 amino acids. Per germline, CDR1 GTSNPN and CDR2 SVGIG (reference sequence). CDR3 nucleotide sequence: TGTGCCTGGAGTAGGGGGGGTGTTTTCTTT. It codes for CAWSRGGVFF.

This chain uses TRBV2 with TRBJ2-2; TRBD2 aligns across 10 bases. CDR1 and CDR2 from the germline V gene are SNHLY and FYNNEI. CDR3 length: 17 amino acids. Trimming cost V 4 bases and J 1 base; bases outside gene matches: 6. CDR3 nucleotide sequence: TGTGCCAGCAGTGTGAGTCTAGCGGGGGAGAACACCGGGGAGCTGTTTTTT. Encoded protein: CASSVSLAGENTGELFF.

The rearrangement uses TRBV7-2 and TRBJ1-4; the D is unclear. V was clipped by 5 bases and J by 0 bases, with 10 bases between them. In germline, CDR1 is SGHTA, CDR2 FQGNSA. This CDR3 region has 15 residues. CDR3 region: CASSMTSATNEKLFF. The CDR3, as DNA: TGTGCCAGCAGCATGACATCTGCAACTAATGAAAAACTGTTTTTT.

The V gene is TRBV29-1, the J gene TRBJ1-1, with 11 bases that match TRBD1. V was clipped by 7 bases and J by 1 base; unmatched bases: 8. There are 15 residues in the CDR3. Germline values: CDR1 SQVTM, CDR2 ANQGSEA. CDR3 coding DNA: TGCAGCGCCACGGACAGGGGGCGGTCGAACACTGAAGCTTTCTTT. Amino acids: CSATDRGRSNTEAFF.

This chain connects TRBV27 to TRBJ1-2; D may be TRBD1 (5 bases). V lost 0 bases and J lost 3, with 17 bases in between. The CDR3 covers 17 residues. CDR1 MNHEY and CDR2 SMNVEV come from the germline V gene (reference sequence). Written as DNA, the CDR3 is TGTGCCAGCAGTTTATCGTTAAGAACGGGGGATTACTATGGCTACACCTTC. Its translation is CASSLSLRTGDYYGYTF.

The CDR3 here is CASSLDGATSTF. The CDR3 DNA reads TGTGCCAGCAGCTTGGACGGCGCTACTAGTACCTTC. V usage is TRBV7-9 and J usage is TRBJ1-2; the D is unclear. CDR1 SEHNR and CDR2 FQNEAQ come from the germline V gene (reference sequence). Trimming left V 3 bases short and J 14 bases short, with 16 bases between. The CDR3 runs to 12 residues.